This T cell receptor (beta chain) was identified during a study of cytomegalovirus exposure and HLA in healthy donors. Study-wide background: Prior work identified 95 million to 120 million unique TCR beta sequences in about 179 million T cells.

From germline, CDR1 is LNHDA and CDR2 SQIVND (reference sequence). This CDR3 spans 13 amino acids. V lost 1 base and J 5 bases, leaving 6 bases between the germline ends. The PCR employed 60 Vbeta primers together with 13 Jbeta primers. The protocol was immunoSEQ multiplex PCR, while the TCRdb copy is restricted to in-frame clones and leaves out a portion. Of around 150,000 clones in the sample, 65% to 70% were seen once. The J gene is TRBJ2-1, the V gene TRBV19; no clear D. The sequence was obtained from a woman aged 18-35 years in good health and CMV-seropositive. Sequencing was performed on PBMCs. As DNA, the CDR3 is TGTGCCAGTAGTATAGCCCTCCACAATGAGCAGTTCTTC. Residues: CASSIALHNEQFF.